These 25 T cell receptor beta chains came from one sample sequenced in a study of shared clonotypes between healthy human individuals. As defined, naive CD8 cells were CD45RO-negative and positively selected for CCR7, with terminally differentiated effector memory CD45RA+ cells excluded. Method: immunoSEQ multiplex PCR; TCRdb's copy keeps in-frame clones and lacks some. The sample lists some 2,100,000 clones; about 92% were seen once. Sequenced sample: naive CD8+ T cells from PBMCs. These receptor sequences come from a man aged 18-30 years in good health. Some clones in this sample may be carry-over from other donors' samples.

The chain carries TRBV5-8 and TRBJ1-2; the match to TRBD1 covers 9 bases. The CDR3 spans 14 residues. CDR1 and CDR2 from the germline V gene are SGHTS and YDEGEE. V was pared by 4 bases and J by 3 bases, with 4 bases of the junction left unmatched. CDR3: CASSGGQGDYGYTF. The CDR3 DNA is TGTGCCAGCAGCGGGGGACAGGGAGACTATGGCTACACCTTC.

The J gene is TRBJ2-7, the V gene TRBV11-2; TRBD1 is a possible D gene (5 bases). The CDR3 is made up of 14 amino acids. Trimming took off 0 bases at V and 6 bases at J, with 12 bases between the two ends. The germline V gene has CDR1 SGHAT and CDR2 FQNNGV. CDR3 coding DNA: TGTGCCAGCAGCTTAGACCCCCAGGGTGGCGAGCAGTACTTC. This encodes CASSLDPQGGEQYF.

The chain couples TRBV27 to TRBJ2-7, with 9 bases identical to TRBD2. This CDR3 comprises 14 residues. Trimming removed 3 bases from V and 4 bases from J; junction bases left unmatched: 4. CDR1 and CDR2 (germline): MNHEY, SMNVEV (reference sequence). The DNA for the CDR3 is TGTGCCAGCAGTTTGATTAGCGGGAGTTACGAGCAGTACTTC. Amino acids: CASSLISGSYEQYF.

The chain employs TRBV6-5 and TRBJ2-5; D assignment may be TRBD1 or TRBD2 (5 bases each). The length of the CDR3 is 16 residues. Trimming shortened V by 2 bases and J by 1 base, and 14 bases separated the two germline ends. CDR1 and CDR2 from the germline V gene are MNHEY and SVGAGI. CDR3 DNA: TGTGCCAGCAGTTACACCACTTTGAGGGGCCAAGAGACCCAGTACTTC. This sequence encodes CASSYTTLRGQETQYF.

The genes are TRBV7-6 and TRBJ1-1; perhaps TRBD1 as D (6 bases). The germline V gene encodes CDR1 SGHVS and CDR2 FNYEAQ. The CDR3 has 17 amino acids. Trimming removed 0 bases from V and 3 bases from J, with 17 bases in between. In DNA, the CDR3 is TGTGCCAGCAGCTTAGCAAGTCGTGGCAGGGGAGACACTGAAGCTTTCTTT. Translating gives CASSLASRGRGDTEAFF.

The chain combines TRBV5-4 with TRBJ2-3; a weak D match, TRBD2 (5 bases). The CDR3 loop spans 16 amino acids. Trimming removed 7 bases from V and 2 bases from J, with 20 bases in between. From germline, CDR1 is SGHNT and CDR2 YYREEE (reference sequence). In nucleotides, the CDR3 is TGTGCCAGCGCCGGAGGTGGCGGACCTTACACAGATACGCAGTATTTT. Residues: CASAGGGGPYTDTQYF. The variable domain in full, completed from reference TRBV5-4 and TRBJ2-3, reads ETGVTQSPTHLIKTRGQQVTLRCSSQSGHNTVSWYQQALGQGPQFIFQYYREEENGRGNFPPRFSGLQFPNYSSELNVNALELDDSALYLCASAGGGGPYTDTQYFGPGTRLTVL.

As to this clone: Additional DNA sequences in this sample encode the identical CDR3. The chain recombines TRBV29-1 with TRBJ2-7; unclear D gene. With 7 bases removed from V and 0 bases from J, the gap between germline ends came to 7 bases. CDR1 and CDR2 (germline): SQVTM, ANQGSEA. CDR3 length: 11 amino acids. CDR3 protein: CSALSSYEQYF. The CDR3 bases are TGCAGCGCCCTAAGCTCCTACGAGCAGTACTTC.

This clone has just one count. The chain links TRBV25-1 to TRBJ2-5; D is uncertain. The end of the DNA aligns better with TRBJ2-7, so the J call may be wrong. This CDR3 region has 14 residues. From germline, CDR1 is MGHDK and CDR2 SYGVNS. CDR3 nucleotides: TGTGCCAGCAGTGAATATGGATCTTCCTACGAGCAGTACTTC. Amino acid sequence: CASSEYGSSYEQYF.

The CDR3 loop reads CASSIGWEAELGTGELFF. CDR3 coding DNA: TGTGCCAGTAGTATTGGCTGGGAGGCTGAATTGGGGACCGGGGAGCTGTTTTTT. V and J are TRBV19 and TRBJ2-2; TRBD2 is a possible D gene (6 bases). Looked up from germline, CDR1 is LNHDA and CDR2 is SQIVND (reference sequence). With 3 bases removed from V and 5 bases from J, the gap between germline ends came to 22 bases. The CDR3 consists of 18 residues.

V usage is TRBV7-9 and J usage is TRBJ2-3, with 10 bases aligning to TRBD2. The junction had 2 bases not matched to a gene; V was cut back by 5 bases and J by 3 bases. Germline loops: CDR1 SEHNR, CDR2 FQNEAQ (reference sequence). The CDR3 contains 14 residues. The DNA of the CDR3 is TGTGCCAGCAGCCAGACTAGCGGGACAGATACGCAGTATTTT. Amino acids: CASSQTSGTDTQYF.

For this clone: The germline gene is not matched at one end of the junction; a read error may be the cause. The chain recombines TRBV7-9 with TRBJ2-2; 9 bases map to TRBD1. Germline lookup yields CDR1 SEHNR and CDR2 FQNEAQ (reference sequence). CDR3 length: 12 residues. The CDR3 here is CADRGNTGELFF. The CDR3, as DNA: TGCGCGGACAGGGGAAACACCGGGGAGCTGTTTTTT.

The rearrangement joins TRBV29-1 to TRBJ2-1; weak D call: TRBD1 (5 bases). The CDR3 is 15 amino acids. CDR1 SQVTM and CDR2 ANQGSEA come from the germline V gene. Trimming cost V 1 base and J 10 bases, with 20 bases left between them. The CDR3 loop is CSVEGNLGVGPEQFF. The CDR3 nucleotides read TGCAGCGTTGAAGGGAATCTTGGGGTGGGGCCCGAGCAGTTCTTC.

J is TRBJ1-1 and V is TRBV2; unclear D gene. Looked up from germline, CDR1 is SNHLY and CDR2 is FYNNEI. The CDR3 is 14 amino acids. With 2 bases removed from V and 8 bases from J, the gap between germline ends came to 15 bases. The CDR3 region has the DNA TGTGCCAGCAGTGAACCCCGGTTCAGCTCAGAAGCTTTCTTT. It codes for CASSEPRFSSEAFF.

The V call is TRBV5-6, the J call TRBJ1-5; no clear D. The V and J ends lost 0 bases and 4 bases respectively, with 8 bases between them. The germline V gene encodes CDR1 SGHDT and CDR2 YYEEEE. The CDR3 extends over 14 amino acids. The CDR3, as DNA: TGTGCCAGCAGCTTGGCCACAGAAAATCAGCCCCAGCATTTT. Protein sequence: CASSLATENQPQHF.

This chain joins TRBV15 and TRBJ2-2; D not certain. CDR3 length equals 13 residues. CDR1 and CDR2 from the germline V gene are LNHNV and YYDKDF (reference sequence). V lost 1 base and J lost 6, with 6 bases in between. As DNA, the CDR3 is TGTGCCACCAGCAGAGTAATGCCCGGGGAGCTGTTTTTT. This codes for CATSRVMPGELFF.

The chain joins TRBV27 to TRBJ1-1; D is possibly TRBD1 (6 bases). The CDR3 totals 17 residues. Germline values: CDR1 MNHEY, CDR2 SMNVEV (reference sequence). Trimming removed 0 bases at V and 4 bases at J, with 18 bases between. The DNA of the CDR3 is TGTGCCAGCAGTTTATCGGGGACCCACAGGGCCACCACTGAAGCTTTCTTT. Translated: CASSLSGTHRATTEAFF.

Notes on this clone: The same CDR3 can be traced to other DNA sequences in this sample. The chain links TRBV5-1 to TRBJ2-1, with TRBD2 matching over 7 bases. V trimming: 0 bases; J trimming: 0 bases; junction bases outside the gene matches: 3. This CDR3 region has 16 residues. Germline values: CDR1 SGHRS, CDR2 YFSETQ. CDR3 nucleotides: TGCGCCAGCAGCTTGGAGGCTAGCGGCTCCTACAATGAGCAGTTCTTC. Its protein is CASSLEASGSYNEQFF. Full variable domain (outside the CDR3, taken from reference TRBV5-1 and TRBJ2-1): KAGVTQTPRYLIKTRGQQVTLSCSPISGHRSVSWYQQTPGQGLQFLFEYFSETQRNKGNFPGRFSGRQFSNSRSEMNVSTLELGDSALYLCASSLEASGSYNEQFFGPGTRLTVL.

This chain links TRBV15 with TRBJ1-2, with 7 positions matching TRBD1. Trimming cost V 2 bases and J 2 bases; bases outside gene matches: 14. Germline assignment: CDR1 LNHNV and CDR2 YYDKDF (reference sequence). The CDR3 runs 18 residues. In nucleotides, the CDR3 is TGTGCCACCAGCAGACCTATCTCGACAGGGAGGTCGAACTATGGCTACACCTTC. It encodes CATSRPISTGRSNYGYTF.

With regard to this clone: The sample carries other DNA sequences with the same CDR3. The V call is TRBV28, the J call TRBJ2-7; 9 positions match TRBD1. The CDR3 extends over 15 amino acids. Germline trimming cut 3 bases from V and 2 bases from J; bases unmatched to any gene: 5. Per germline, CDR1 MDHEN and CDR2 SYDVKM. The CDR3 protein is CASSLFRDRAYEQYF. CDR3 nucleotide sequence: TGTGCCAGCAGTTTGTTCCGGGACAGGGCCTACGAGCAGTACTTC.

This clone appeared once. The rearrangement links TRBV7-8 to TRBJ2-1; tentative D call: TRBD2 (6 bases). The CDR3 loop spans 14 amino acids. Germline V gives CDR1 SGHVS, CDR2 FQNEAQ. V lost 7 bases and J lost 8, with 18 bases in between. CDR3: CASTPMAGSYEQFF. The CDR3 DNA sequence: TGTGCCAGCACCCCCATGGCGGGGTCTTATGAGCAGTTCTTC.

V and J are TRBV9 and TRBJ2-3, with 10 bases lining up with TRBD1. Trimming took 4 bases from V and 4 from J; bases not matched to a gene: 9. The germline V gene encodes CDR1 SGDLS and CDR2 YYNGEE. The CDR3 is 16 residues long. CDR3 DNA sequence: TGTGCCAGCAGCTTATGGACAGGGGGTCCCTCAGATACGCAGTATTTT. Translation: CASSLWTGGPSDTQYF.

This chain joins TRBV19 and TRBJ2-3; 10 bases agree with TRBD2. Germline V gene sequence: CDR1 LNHDA, CDR2 SQIVND (reference sequence). The CDR3 is 17 residues long. V was pared by 6 bases and J by 1 base, with 10 bases of the junction left unmatched. The CDR3 is CASSPLAGVTRTDTQYF. DNA for the CDR3: TGTGCCAGTAGCCCCCTAGCGGGAGTTACTCGCACAGATACGCAGTATTTT.

V is TRBV13 and J is TRBJ2-2; D is possibly TRBD1 (5 bases). V lost 4 bases and J lost 4, with 25 bases in between. Per germline, CDR1 PRHDT and CDR2 FYEKMQ (reference sequence). The length of the CDR3 is 19 residues. The CDR3 is CASSYETLTATTSTGELFF. The CDR3, as DNA: TGTGCCAGCAGCTACGAAACGCTGACAGCAACAACGTCCACCGGGGAGCTGTTTTTT.

This chain connects TRBV27 to TRBJ2-7; 11 bases fit TRBD2. The CDR3 consists of 15 residues. Germline loops: CDR1 MNHEY, CDR2 SMNVEV (reference sequence). Trimming removed 6 bases from V and 2 bases from J; junction bases left unmatched: 6. CDR3 sequence: CASRLAGVQPYEQYF. DNA for the CDR3: TGTGCCAGCAGACTAGCGGGAGTGCAACCCTACGAGCAGTACTTC.

A single count supports this clone. The chain recombines TRBV28 with TRBJ1-1; perhaps TRBD1 as D (5 bases). Germline assignment: CDR1 MDHEN and CDR2 SYDVKM. Trimming pared 3 bases from V and 0 bases from J, leaving 11 bases between. The CDR3 is 15 residues long. CDR3 nucleotides: TGTGCCAGCAGTTTTAGAGGGACTATGAACACTGAAGCTTTCTTT. It yields the protein CASSFRGTMNTEAFF.